A single sample is the source of the 7 T cell receptor beta chains below, sequenced in a study of blood T cell repertoires in COVID-19. The protocol was immunoSEQ multiplex PCR, while the TCRdb copy is restricted to in-frame clones and leaves out a portion. The sample carries fewer than 250,000 clones, roughly 87% recorded once. The source material was PBMCs or T cells enriched from blood (not recorded which). The receptors were sampled from a woman in her 30s with acute COVID-19.

The J gene is TRBJ1-5, the V gene TRBV6-5; D gene uncertain. This CDR3 is built from 14 residues. V shed 10 bases and J shed 0 bases, with 13 bases lying between them. The V gene's germline CDR1 is MNHEY and CDR2 SVGAGI. The CDR3 DNA follows: TGTGCCACCCTAGGACTTTATAGCAATCAGCCCCAGCATTTT. This encodes CATLGLYSNQPQHF.

The chain recombines TRBV30 with TRBJ2-3; 9 positions match TRBD2. The length of the CDR3 is 15 residues. After removal of 4 bases from V and 4 bases from J, the junction contained 9 bases not matched to a gene. Germline-derived CDR1 and CDR2 are GTSNPN and SVGIG (reference sequence). The CDR3 region has the DNA TGTGCCTGGACCGCACTAGCGGGTCTTTCAGATACGCAGTATTTT. Translating it yields CAWTALAGLSDTQYF.

The J gene is TRBJ1-5, the V gene TRBV5-1; perhaps TRBD1 as D (5 bases). V lost 2 bases, J lost 7 bases, and 16 bases lay in between. The CDR3 runs to 15 residues. CDR1 and CDR2 from the germline V gene are SGHRS and YFSETQ. The CDR3 sequence is CASSLRGESGQPQHF. CDR3 in DNA: TGCGCCAGCAGCTTACGGGGGGAATCAGGACAGCCCCAGCATTTT. The whole variable domain, filled in from reference TRBV5-1 and TRBJ1-5, reads KAGVTQTPRYLIKTRGQQVTLSCSPISGHRSVSWYQQTPGQGLQFLFEYFSETQRNKGNFPGRFSGRQFSNSRSEMNVSTLELGDSALYLCASSLRGESGQPQHFGDGTRLSIL.

V and J are TRBV5-1 and TRBJ2-1; TRBD2 matches at 12 bases. The length of the CDR3 is 17 residues. V trimming: 2 bases; J trimming: 0 bases; junction bases outside the gene matches: 3. Per germline, CDR1 SGHRS and CDR2 YFSETQ. The CDR3 coding sequence is TGCGCCAGCAGCTTCCAGACTAGCGGGGGCTCCTACAATGAGCAGTTCTTC. Translated, it gives CASSFQTSGGSYNEQFF.

This rearrangement joins TRBV6-6 to TRBJ1-4, with 10 nucleotides matching TRBD1. V shed 5 bases and J 2 bases; nucleotides not matched to a gene: 8. The CDR3 is made up of 17 amino acids. Per germline, CDR1 MNHNY and CDR2 SVGAGI (reference sequence). The CDR3 DNA sequence: TGTGCCAGCAGTCCGACAGGGGGCGCGTTGACTAATGAAAAACTGTTTTTT. Protein product: CASSPTGGALTNEKLFF.

V and J are TRBV4-1 and TRBJ1-2, with a tentative D call TRBD1 (6 bases). The germline V gene encodes CDR1 MGHRA and CDR2 YSYEKL. This CDR3 is 14 amino acids long. V lost 0 bases and J lost 6, with 11 bases in between. The CDR3 nucleotides read TGCGCCAGCAGCCAAGATGACAGGCCGAATGGCTACACCTTC. Its protein is CASSQDDRPNGYTF.

The genes are TRBV5-5 and TRBJ2-6; D not certain. With 0 bases removed from V and 0 bases from J, the gap between germline ends came to 13 bases. CDR3 length: 18 amino acids. CDR1 and CDR2 (germline): SGHKS, YYEKEE (reference sequence). This CDR3 is CASSLVQPVSSGANVLTF. In DNA form, the CDR3 reads TGTGCCAGCAGCTTGGTACAGCCTGTTTCCTCTGGGGCCAACGTCCTGACTTTC.